The 14 T cell receptor beta chains presented below share a single source sample, sequenced in a study of Graves' ophthalmopathy and Graves' hyperthyroidism. Amplification of the TCR beta CDR3 regions used RNA transcripts (as template). First-round RT-PCR relied on HTBI primers, and a second-round multiplex PCR came next. TCRdb reprocessed the multiplex PCR reads with MiXCR, giving one entry per CDR3 protein. Of 900,000 to 1,200,000 distinct CDR3 sequences listed, roughly two fifths are singletons. Material: peripheral blood or thyroid tissue (not recorded which). The receptor set was obtained from an adult man with Graves' hyperthyroidism.

The rearrangement joins TRBV20-1 to TRBJ1-3; perhaps TRBD1 as D (6 bases). Germline CDR1 and CDR2: DFQATT and SNEGSKA (reference sequence). The CDR3 has 16 amino acids. V lost 1 base and J 0 bases, leaving 13 bases between the germline ends. For the CDR3, the DNA is TGCAGTGCTAGAGTTGAGGGGGGATCCTCTGGAAACACCATATATTTT. Amino acid sequence: CSARVEGGSSGNTIYF.

This chain connects TRBV29-1 to TRBJ1-3, with D uncertain. CDR3 size: 15 residues. Trimming took 0 bases from V and 8 from J, leaving 17 bases between them. Germline CDR1 is SQVTM and CDR2 is ANQGSEA. CDR3 sequence (DNA): TGCAGCGTTGAAGATCGGCGAAGCTATGGCTACACCATATATTTT. Translated, it gives CSVEDRRSYGYTIYF.

This clonotype was counted only a few times. The chain combines TRBV9 with TRBJ1-3, with 8 bases fitting TRBD1. From germline, CDR1 is SGDLS and CDR2 YYNGEE. V shed 3 bases, J shed 3 bases, and the junction held 8 bases outside the gene matches. The CDR3 is 16 residues long. CDR3 coding DNA: TGTGCCAGCAGCGCCTCAGGGGGCGAACGTGGAAACACCATATATTTT. Protein product: CASSASGGERGNTIYF.

The chain is built from TRBV5-1 and TRBJ2-3, with 7 bases fitting TRBD2. Trimming took 3 bases from V and 4 from J; bases not matched to a gene: 5. The germline gives CDR1 SGHRS, CDR2 YFSETQ. The CDR3 is 14 amino acids. CDR3 sequence: CASSSYTSADTQYF. In nucleotides, the CDR3 is TGCGCCAGCAGCTCCTATACTAGCGCAGATACGCAGTATTTT.

In its sample, this clonotype was seen many times. The V and J genes are TRBV29-1 and TRBJ2-3; TRBD1 might be the D (6 bases). The CDR3 is made up of 12 amino acids. V was cut by 8 bases and J by 2 bases, with 11 bases left in between. Germline values: CDR1 SQVTM, CDR2 ANQGSEA. The DNA of the CDR3 is TGCAGCCTGGGACAATCCACAGATACGCAGTATTTT. Protein sequence: CSLGQSTDTQYF.

This clonotype was counted a few times. The CDR3 coding sequence is TGTGCCACCAGCAGAGATAAGGGGACCGGGGAGCTGTTTTTT. Its protein product is CATSRDKGTGELFF. The V call is TRBV15, the J call TRBJ2-2; D is possibly TRBD1 (5 bases). V was trimmed by 0 bases and J by 5 bases, leaving 7 bases between them. The germline CDR1 and CDR2 sequences are LNHNV and YYDKDF (reference sequence). The CDR3 contains 14 residues.

V gene TRBV6-1 combines with J gene TRBJ2-5, with 10 bases identical to TRBD2. The CDR3 covers 16 residues. The trim removed 0 bases at V and 7 bases at J, leaving 8 bases unmatched. Germline values: CDR1 MNHNS, CDR2 SASEGT. This CDR3 reads CASSEAFGLAVGTQYF. DNA of the CDR3: TGTGCCAGCAGTGAAGCCTTCGGACTAGCGGTTGGGACCCAGTACTTC.

This clonotype occurred a few times. A junction boundary mismatches the germline segment, possibly from a read error. The CDR3: CASSYLERTGELFF. CDR3 coding DNA: TGTGCCAGCAGTTACCTCGAACGGACCGGGGAGCTGTTTTTT. This chain uses TRBV10-3 with TRBJ2-2, with D hard to call. This CDR3 spans 14 amino acids. CDR1 is ENHRY and CDR2 is SYGVKD in the germline V gene.

This rearrangement joins TRBV29-1 to TRBJ1-3; D is uncertain. V lost 7 bases to trimming and J lost 0 bases, with 13 bases between them. Germline values: CDR1 SQVTM, CDR2 ANQGSEA. This CDR3 region has 14 residues. The DNA of the CDR3 is TGCAGCGGAAGACTGGCGCCCTCTGGAAACACCATATATTTT. Protein sequence: CSGRLAPSGNTIYF.

This clonotype was seen many times. The CDR3 DNA follows: TGTGCCAGCAGCCGGGACGTCTACGAGCAGTACTTC. Encoded protein: CASSRDVYEQYF. This sequence joins TRBV7-2 and TRBJ2-7; either TRBD1 or TRBD2 may fit D (5 bases each). The ends were cut back, 5 bases at V and 3 bases at J, with 8 bases in the middle. From germline, CDR1 is SGHTA and CDR2 FQGNSA. The CDR3 sequence is 12 residues long.

V and J are TRBV20-1 and TRBJ2-6; no reliable D call. The V gene lost 5 bases and the J gene lost 6 bases, with 11 bases spanning the gap. This CDR3 is 13 amino acids long. Germline loops: CDR1 DFQATT, CDR2 SNEGSKA (reference sequence). This chain's CDR3 is CSAADGSANVLTF. DNA of the CDR3: TGCAGTGCTGCGGACGGCTCGGCCAACGTCCTGACTTTC.

In this sample, this clonotype turned up a few times. The J gene is TRBJ2-7, the V gene TRBV5-1, with 8 bases fitting TRBD2. V shed 4 bases, J shed 8 bases, and the junction held 8 bases outside the gene matches. The CDR3 totals 13 residues. Germline V lookup: CDR1 SGHRS, CDR2 YFSETQ. This CDR3 is CASSPGGGSKQYF. The CDR3 DNA is TGCGCCAGCAGCCCCGGGGGGGGGTCGAAGCAGTACTTC.

The chain is built from TRBV5-6 and TRBJ1-2; D gene uncertain. Trimming took off 0 bases at V and 4 bases at J, with 10 bases between the two ends. Germline CDR1 SGHDT, CDR2 YYEEEE. This CDR3 has 14 amino acids. The DNA for the CDR3 is TGTGCCAGCAGCTTGGACAGCAGGAGCTATGGCTACACCTTC. The encoded protein is CASSLDSRSYGYTF.

The gene calls are TRBV20-1 and TRBJ1-5; D is ambiguous. Germline assignment: CDR1 DFQATT and CDR2 SNEGSKA (reference sequence). Trimming took off 1 base at V and 4 bases at J, with 17 bases between the two ends. The CDR3 is 16 residues long. The CDR3 DNA is TGCAGTGCTAGAGCTCGGGGAGGTGGGAGTAATCAGCCCCAGCATTTT. This codes for CSARARGGGSNQPQHF.